This T cell receptor (beta chain) is from a study of blood T cells in healthy people across ages. Findings and caveats of the study: Long-lived donors had more naive CD4+ cells and higher diversity than aged donors. Naive T cell percentage and TCR beta diversity correlated strongly.

The CDR3 contains 20 residues. The germline CDR1 and CDR2 sequences are SGHAT and FQNNGV. The germline V and J ends were trimmed by 3 bases and 14 bases, with 39 bases remaining between them. A note on this clonotype: Its target is not known.

Primed by a sample-barcoded 5' primer and a J-beta primer mix, a second PCR proceeded for 7 to 11 cycles. Every molecule of cDNA carried a tag from a template-switch adaptor with 12 random nucleotides. One entry per CDR3 protein results from TCRdb running MiXCR on the 5' RACE reads. This sample has more than 650,000 distinct CDR3 sequences; roughly 50% occur once, and the top ten carry approximately 40%. This chain uses TRBV11-2 with TRBJ2-3; the D gene is possibly TRBD2 (7 bases). Material for sequencing was blood. This clonotype was obtained from a man of 80 years or more in good health. This CDR3 is CASSLAWGRVGGSEHRYAYF. Here the CDR3 DNA reads TGTGCCAGCAGCTTGGCTTGGGGGAGGGTAGGGGGATCTGAACACAGATACGCGTATTTT.